The 23 T cell receptor beta chains listed next were all sequenced from one sample in a study of cytomegalovirus exposure and HLA in healthy donors. The PCR contained 60 Vbeta and 13 Jbeta primers. This table comes from immunoSEQ multiplex PCR, and its TCRdb copy is limited to in-frame clones, with some not included. The table lists some 70,000 clones, with about 0.76% in the top ten. Sequenced material: PBMCs. Every receptor here comes from a boy between 10 and 17 years old in good health and CMV-seronegative.

This sequence joins TRBV4-1 and TRBJ2-3; TRBD2 aligns across 8 bases. Germline CDR1 and CDR2: MGHRA and YSYEKL. V trimming: 1 base; J trimming: 0 bases; junction bases outside the gene matches: 6. The CDR3 is 17 amino acids. The CDR3 region has the DNA TGCGCCAGCAGCCAAGTTCTCGGCGGGAGGAGCACAGATACGCAGTATTTT. As protein: CASSQVLGGRSTDTQYF.

J is TRBJ1-1 and V is TRBV5-1; 7 bases fit TRBD1. With 4 bases clipped from V and 3 bases from J, the junction kept 12 bases outside the gene matches. The CDR3 runs 16 residues. Germline V gene lookup returns CDR1 SGHRS and CDR2 YFSETQ. This chain's CDR3 is CASSRATDRADTEAFF. The DNA of the CDR3 is TGCGCCAGCAGCCGAGCCACCGACAGGGCCGACACTGAAGCTTTCTTT.

DNA for the CDR3: TGTGCCAGCAGCTTATACCCTAGCGGGAGAACTTACAATGAGCAGTTCTTC. Amino acid sequence: CASSLYPSGRTYNEQFF. The chain links TRBV7-6 to TRBJ2-1; 10 bases agree with TRBD2. With 2 bases clipped from V and 4 bases from J, the junction kept 8 bases outside the gene matches. The CDR3 loop spans 17 amino acids. The germline gives CDR1 SGHVS, CDR2 FNYEAQ. Drawing the rest from reference TRBV7-6 and TRBJ2-1, the complete variable domain is GAGVSQSPRYKVTKRGQDVALRCDPISGHVSLYWYRQALGQGPEFLTYFNYEAQQDKSGLPNDRFSAERPEGSISTLTIQRTEQRDSAMYRCASSLYPSGRTYNEQFFGPGTRLTVL.

This chain's CDR3 is CASSDTQVGDEKLFF. In DNA form, the CDR3 reads TGTGCCAGCAGTGACACACAGGTTGGAGATGAAAAACTGTTTTTT. The rearrangement uses TRBV6-4 and TRBJ1-4; tentative D call: TRBD1 (5 bases). V was pared by 2 bases and J by 6 bases, with 13 bases between. CDR3 length equals 15 residues. Germline V gene lookup returns CDR1 MRHNA and CDR2 SNTAGT.

The V gene is TRBV9, the J gene TRBJ2-5, with D possibly being TRBD2 (6 bases). Trimming pared 3 bases from V and 4 bases from J, leaving 25 bases between. The CDR3 totals 18 residues. In germline, CDR1 is SGDLS, CDR2 YYNGEE. The CDR3 protein is CASSAPRDPERRGETQYF. The CDR3 DNA sequence: TGTGCCAGCAGCGCCCCCCGGGACCCTGAGAGGAGGGGAGAGACCCAGTACTTC.

This chain uses TRBV7-9 with TRBJ2-6, with D possibly matching TRBD1 (5 bases). The CDR3 runs 16 residues. Per germline, CDR1 SEHNR and CDR2 FQNEAQ (reference sequence). The ends were cut back, 5 bases at V and 1 base at J, with 12 bases in the middle. The CDR3 nucleotides are TGTGCCAGCAGCCCCCAGGGTGGGTCTGGGGCCAACGTCCTGACTTTC. Translation gives CASSPQGGSGANVLTF.

This sequence joins TRBV15 and TRBJ1-2; D is possibly TRBD1 (5 bases). Germline-derived CDR1 and CDR2 are LNHNV and YYDKDF (reference sequence). V was pared by 2 bases and J by 4 bases, with 17 bases between. The CDR3 extends over 16 amino acids. This CDR3 reads CATSRPSWGVGYGYTF. Written as DNA, the CDR3 is TGTGCCACCAGCAGACCCTCCTGGGGGGTGGGCTATGGCTACACCTTC.

The chain has TRBV6-1 and TRBJ2-7, with TRBD1 as a possible D gene (5 bases). This CDR3 has 15 residues. Deletions cut 3 bases from V and 5 bases from J, with 17 bases between. Germline values: CDR1 MNHNS, CDR2 SASEGT. The chain's CDR3 is CASSDPPGRVDEQYF. The CDR3 DNA follows: TGTGCCAGCAGTGATCCACCTGGCAGGGTTGACGAGCAGTACTTC.

The chain recombines TRBV6-1 with TRBJ1-4, with D hard to call. Germline V CDR1 and CDR2: MNHNS, SASEGT. The length of the CDR3 is 18 residues. With 3 bases removed from V and 5 bases from J, the gap between germline ends came to 22 bases. The CDR3 loop reads CASSDCPSLLVDNEKLFF. In nucleotides, the CDR3 is TGTGCCAGCAGTGACTGTCCAAGTCTCCTAGTCGACAATGAAAAACTGTTTTTT.

The V call is TRBV5-1, the J call TRBJ2-7; weak D call: TRBD2 (6 bases). This CDR3 is 16 amino acids long. The V gene lost 1 base and the J gene lost 2 bases, with 16 bases spanning the gap. Looked up from germline, CDR1 is SGHRS and CDR2 is YFSETQ. CDR3 sequence: CASSLSSPSEPYEQYF. The DNA for the CDR3 is TGCGCCAGCAGCTTGTCCAGTCCTAGCGAGCCCTACGAGCAGTACTTC.

V gene TRBV10-3 combines with J gene TRBJ1-1; TRBD1 matches at 8 bases. CDR1 is ENHRY, CDR2 SYGVKD, per germline. The CDR3 is 14 amino acids. V gave up 10 bases and J gave up 5 bases; unmatched junction bases: 12. This CDR3 is CATHQQQGGTEAFF. CDR3 DNA sequence: TGTGCCACCCATCAACAACAGGGGGGGACTGAAGCTTTCTTT.

J is TRBJ2-5 and V is TRBV18; no firm D call. The CDR3 covers 12 residues. Germline V lookup: CDR1 KGHSH, CDR2 LQKENI. The V end lost 3 bases, the J end lost 5 bases, and 7 bases lay between the germline ends. CDR3: CASSPAQETQYF. In DNA, the CDR3 is TGTGCCAGCTCACCGGCCCAGGAGACCCAGTACTTC.

V usage is TRBV5-1 and J usage is TRBJ2-1; 14 nucleotides align to TRBD2. In germline, CDR1 is SGHRS, CDR2 YFSETQ. Trimming at V came to 3 bases and at J to 9 bases, leaving 8 bases not matched to a gene. CDR3 length: 16 amino acids. For the CDR3, the DNA is TGCGCCAGCAGCTCTCCGACTAGCGGGAGGGTCATTGAGCAGTTCTTC. It encodes CASSSPTSGRVIEQFF.

This chain joins TRBV30 and TRBJ1-1; D not certain. Germline V gene lookup returns CDR1 GTSNPN and CDR2 SVGIG (reference sequence). The CDR3 totals 11 residues. The V and J ends lost 8 bases and 0 bases respectively, with 7 bases between them. The CDR3 is CAQNMNTEAFF. As DNA, the CDR3 is TGTGCCCAGAACATGAACACTGAAGCTTTCTTT.

The chain recombines TRBV30 with TRBJ2-5, with no clear D. V was shortened by 4 bases and J by 1 base, with 7 bases between the two germline ends. The CDR3 runs 12 residues. The V gene's germline CDR1 is GTSNPN and CDR2 SVGIG (reference sequence). CDR3 DNA sequence: TGTGCCTGGACTGGGCTCCAAGAGACCCAGTACTTC. This sequence encodes CAWTGLQETQYF.

The V call is TRBV29-1, the J call TRBJ2-7; TRBD1 matches 9 bases. The CDR3 is made up of 12 amino acids. V was clipped by 4 bases and J by 6 bases; unmatched bases: 4. Germline lookup yields CDR1 SQVTM and CDR2 ANQGSEA. Here the CDR3 DNA reads TGCAGCGTTGCGGGACAGGGAACCGAGCAGTACTTC. Translation gives CSVAGQGTEQYF.

A word on this clone: Its ends do not fully match the called genes, so a read error is possible. This rearrangement joins TRBV7-6 to TRBJ2-1; 7 bases fit TRBD1. Germline assignment: CDR1 SGHVS and CDR2 FNYEAQ. This CDR3 spans 16 amino acids. The CDR3 reads CASRRDSFSSDNEQFF. In DNA form, the CDR3 reads TGTGCCAGCAGACGGGACAGCTTCAGCTCCGACAATGAGCAGTTCTTC.

This sequence joins TRBV25-1 and TRBJ2-1, with no clear D. The CDR3 runs 14 residues. The V gene's germline CDR1 is MGHDK and CDR2 SYGVNS. V lost 1 base to trimming and J lost 5 bases, with 9 bases between them. The DNA for the CDR3 is TGTGCCAGCAGTGAATTGGTCGGTAACAATGAGCAGTTCTTC. Translated, it gives CASSELVGNNEQFF.

The genes are TRBV6-1 and TRBJ2-3; 10 bases are shared with TRBD2. Germline CDR1 reads MNHNS; CDR2 reads SASEGT. The CDR3 length is 15 residues. The V segment lost 1 base and the J segment 4 bases; nucleotides outside the gene matches: 2. CDR3 in DNA: TGTGCCAGCAGTGAAGGAGCGGGGGGGCCAGATACGCAGTATTTT. This translates into CASSEGAGGPDTQYF.

A remark on this clone: Other nucleotide sequences in the sample specify the same CDR3. The chain couples TRBV9 to TRBJ1-1; D ambiguous. Germline CDR1 SGDLS, CDR2 YYNGEE. The ends were cut back, 3 bases at V and 1 base at J, with 10 bases in the middle. This CDR3 comprises 14 residues. The CDR3 DNA sequence: TGTGCCAGCAGCGCCCAAACTGGGAACACTGAAGCTTTCTTT. Its translation is CASSAQTGNTEAFF.

V gene TRBV2 combines with J gene TRBJ1-1; 7 bases fit TRBD1. There are 18 residues in the CDR3. Germline V CDR1 and CDR2: SNHLY, FYNNEI. The J segment lost 1 base and the V segment lost 4 bases, leaving 15 bases of the junction unmatched. This CDR3 reads CASSVSRGGRAENTEAFF. CDR3 nucleotide sequence: TGTGCCAGCAGTGTCTCTCGAGGGGGCAGGGCCGAGAACACTGAAGCTTTCTTT. Full variable domain (remainder filled in from reference TRBV2 and TRBJ1-1): EPEVTQTPSHQVTQMGQEVILRCVPISNHLYFYWYRQILGQKVEFLVSFYNNEISEKSEIFDDQFSVERPDGSNFTLKIRSTKLEDSAMYFCASSVSRGGRAENTEAFFGQGTRLTVV.

The rearrangement uses TRBV6-5 and TRBJ1-5; D not certain. The CDR3 spans 13 residues. Germline loops: CDR1 MNHEY, CDR2 SVGAGI. Trimming removed 6 bases from V and 4 bases from J, with 10 bases in between. The CDR3 loop reads CASRRAFNQPQHF. The CDR3 DNA sequence: TGTGCCAGCAGGCGGGCCTTTAATCAGCCCCAGCATTTT.

The chain joins TRBV6-1 to TRBJ2-3; 9 nucleotides align to TRBD2. The CDR3 sequence is 16 residues long. CDR1 and CDR2 (germline): MNHNS, SASEGT. V trimming: 4 bases; J trimming: 2 bases; junction bases outside the gene matches: 7. The chain's CDR3 is CASSAFGLANTDTQYF. The DNA of the CDR3 is TGTGCCAGCAGTGCTTTCGGACTAGCGAACACAGATACGCAGTATTTT.